This T cell receptor (beta chain) comes out of a study of post-analysis software for immune sequencing data. The wider study: The patients showed relapsing-remitting, secondary progressive and progressive-relapsing multiple sclerosis courses.

Prepared libraries of TCR beta cDNA carried unique molecular identifiers. From around 0.96 to 9.9 million T cells, about 500,000 cDNA molecules were obtained. A single record per CDR3 protein comes from TCRdb applying MiXCR to the PCR reads. The sample lists about 770,000 distinct CDR3 sequences, just over 45% seen once, with 4.9% in the top ten. The CDR3 is 14 amino acids. The J segment lost 6 bases and the V segment lost 2 bases, leaving 4 bases of the junction unmatched. Germline CDR1 DFQATT, CDR2 SNEGSKA (reference sequence). Study findings and constraints: TRBV5-6, TRBV5-1 and TRBV20-1 belonged to a set of roughly five TRBV segments that were more frequent in patients than controls.

There are a few counts of this clonotype. Its antigen is not known. This TCR was recovered from a girl aged 5-17 years with multiple sclerosis. The genes are TRBV20-1 and TRBJ2-1, with 10 positions matching TRBD1. Source material: blood. CDR3 residues: CSARWDRGVNEQFF. The CDR3 DNA sequence: TGCAGTGCTAGATGGGACAGGGGCGTCAATGAGCAGTTCTTC.